The sequence of this TCR beta chain was determined in a study of read filtering for tumor transcriptome and immune sequencing. This clonotype was recorded a few times. Molecular barcoded adaptors covering alpha/delta and beta/gamma chains were used on 400 to 450 ng RNA. From the reads, TCRdb called clonotypes with MiXCR, one entry per CDR3 protein. The sample shows about 50,000 distinct CDR3 sequences, around 21% of them seen only once. The specimen was a population of CD138-negative cells sorted from bone marrow. This TCR was recovered from a donor at least 40 years old with multiple myeloma.

The CDR3 loop is CASSQVGSDTEAFF. CDR3 nucleotides: TGCGCCAGCAGTCAGGTAGGGTCTGACACTGAAGCTTTCTTT. This chain links TRBV23-1 with TRBJ1-1; D unresolved. TRBV23-1 is noted as an ORF with a role that remains uncertain. The CDR3 extends over 14 amino acids. V was shortened by 3 bases and J by 3 bases, with 11 bases between the two germline ends.